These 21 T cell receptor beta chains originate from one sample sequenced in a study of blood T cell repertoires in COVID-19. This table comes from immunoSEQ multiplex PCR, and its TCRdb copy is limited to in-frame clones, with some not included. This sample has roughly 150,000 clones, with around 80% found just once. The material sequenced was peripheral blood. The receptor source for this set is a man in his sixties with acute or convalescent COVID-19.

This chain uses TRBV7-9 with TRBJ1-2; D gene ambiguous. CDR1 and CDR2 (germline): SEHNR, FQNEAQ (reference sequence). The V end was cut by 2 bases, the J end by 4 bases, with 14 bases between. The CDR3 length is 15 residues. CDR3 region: CASSLIAGGGYGYTF. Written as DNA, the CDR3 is TGTGCCAGCAGCTTAATTGCGGGAGGCGGCTATGGCTACACCTTC.

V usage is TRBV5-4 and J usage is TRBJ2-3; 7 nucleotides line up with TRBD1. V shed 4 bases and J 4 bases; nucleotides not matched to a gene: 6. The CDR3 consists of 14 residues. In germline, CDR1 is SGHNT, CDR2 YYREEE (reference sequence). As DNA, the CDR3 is TGTGCCAGCAGCCCCCCAGGACAGGCAGATACGCAGTATTTT. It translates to CASSPPGQADTQYF.

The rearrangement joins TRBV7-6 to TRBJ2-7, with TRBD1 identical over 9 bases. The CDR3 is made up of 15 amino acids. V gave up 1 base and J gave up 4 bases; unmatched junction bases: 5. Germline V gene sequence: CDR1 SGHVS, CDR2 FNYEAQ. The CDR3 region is CASSLDGTGRYEQYF. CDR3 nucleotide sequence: TGTGCCAGCAGCTTAGACGGGACAGGGAGGTACGAGCAGTACTTC.

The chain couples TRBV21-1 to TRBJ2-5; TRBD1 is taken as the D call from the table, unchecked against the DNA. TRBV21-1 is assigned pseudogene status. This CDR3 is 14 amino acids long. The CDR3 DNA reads TGTGCCAGCAGTAAAGTGGACAGGGGCGAGACCCAGTACTTC. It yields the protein CASSKVDRGETQYF.

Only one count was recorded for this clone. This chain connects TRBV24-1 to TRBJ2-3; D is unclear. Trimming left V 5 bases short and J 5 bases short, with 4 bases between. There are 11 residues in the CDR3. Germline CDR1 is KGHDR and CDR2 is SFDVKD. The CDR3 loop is CATSALDTQYF. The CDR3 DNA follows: TGTGCCACCAGTGCGTTAGATACGCAGTATTTT.

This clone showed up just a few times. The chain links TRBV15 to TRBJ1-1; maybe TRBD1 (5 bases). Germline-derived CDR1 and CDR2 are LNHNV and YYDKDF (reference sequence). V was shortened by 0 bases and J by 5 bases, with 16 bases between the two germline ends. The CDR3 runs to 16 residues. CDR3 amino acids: CATSRDGYVGGTEAFF. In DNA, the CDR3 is TGTGCCACCAGCAGAGATGGTTATGTTGGGGGGACTGAAGCTTTCTTT.

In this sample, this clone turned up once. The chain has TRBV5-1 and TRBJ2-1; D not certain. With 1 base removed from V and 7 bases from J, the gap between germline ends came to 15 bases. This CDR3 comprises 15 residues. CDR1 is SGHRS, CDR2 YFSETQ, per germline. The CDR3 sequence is CASSLSVGAKNEQFF. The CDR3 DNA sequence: TGCGCCAGCAGCTTGTCCGTAGGAGCGAAGAATGAGCAGTTCTTC.

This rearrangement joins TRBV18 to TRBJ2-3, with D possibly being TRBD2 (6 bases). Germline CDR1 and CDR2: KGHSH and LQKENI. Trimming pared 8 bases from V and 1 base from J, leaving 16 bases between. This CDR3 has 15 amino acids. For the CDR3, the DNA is TGTGCCAGCACCCGGGACGGGGGAGGCACAGATACGCAGTATTTT. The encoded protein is CASTRDGGGTDTQYF. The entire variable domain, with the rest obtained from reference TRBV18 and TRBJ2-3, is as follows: NAGVMQNPRHLVRRRGQEARLRCSPMKGHSHVYWYRQLPEEGLKFMVYLQKENIIDESGMPKERFSAEFPKEGPSILRIQQVVRGDSAAYFCASTRDGGGTDTQYFGPGTRLTVL.

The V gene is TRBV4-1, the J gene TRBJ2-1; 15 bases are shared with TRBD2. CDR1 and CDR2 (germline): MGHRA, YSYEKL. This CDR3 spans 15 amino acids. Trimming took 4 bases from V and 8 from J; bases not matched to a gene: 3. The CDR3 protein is CASSPGLAGGDEQFF. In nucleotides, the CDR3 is TGCGCCAGCAGCCCGGGACTAGCGGGAGGTGATGAGCAGTTCTTC.

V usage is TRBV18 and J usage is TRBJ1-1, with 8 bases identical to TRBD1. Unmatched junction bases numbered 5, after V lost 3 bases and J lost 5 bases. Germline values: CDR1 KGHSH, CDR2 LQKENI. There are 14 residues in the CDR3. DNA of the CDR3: TGTGCCAGCTCACCGAACAGGGGGTGGACTGAAGCTTTCTTT. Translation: CASSPNRGWTEAFF.

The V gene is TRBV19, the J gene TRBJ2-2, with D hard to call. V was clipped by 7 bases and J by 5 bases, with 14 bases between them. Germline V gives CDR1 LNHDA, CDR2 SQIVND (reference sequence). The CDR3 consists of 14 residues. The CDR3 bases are TGTGCCAGTACCCCCATGCAGGCTACCGGGGAGCTGTTTTTT. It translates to CASTPMQATGELFF.

This CDR3 reads CASSRRGGTTEAFF. CDR3 bases: TGTGCCAGCAGCAGGAGGGGGGGGACCACTGAAGCTTTCTTT. The gene calls are TRBV11-3 and TRBJ1-1; D possibly corresponds to TRBD1 (6 bases). With 5 bases removed from V and 4 bases from J, the gap between germline ends came to 14 bases. The CDR3 sequence is 14 residues long. Germline lookup yields CDR1 SGHNT and CDR2 YENEEA.

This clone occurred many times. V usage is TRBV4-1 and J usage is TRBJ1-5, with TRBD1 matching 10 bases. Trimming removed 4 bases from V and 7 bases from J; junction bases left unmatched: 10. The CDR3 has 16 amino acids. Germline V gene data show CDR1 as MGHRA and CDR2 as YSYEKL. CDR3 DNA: TGCGCCAGCAGCCGAGTAGACAGGGGGCAACGCCAGCCCCAGCATTTT. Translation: CASSRVDRGQRQPQHF.

CDR3 loop: CASSISLDRESKQYF. DNA for the CDR3: TGTGCCAGTAGTATATCATTGGACAGGGAGAGTAAGCAGTACTTC. The chain uses TRBV19 and TRBJ2-7; 8 nucleotides agree with TRBD1. Trimming removed 2 bases from V and 8 bases from J; junction bases left unmatched: 11. Germline V gene data show CDR1 as LNHDA and CDR2 as SQIVND (reference sequence). The CDR3 is 15 residues long.

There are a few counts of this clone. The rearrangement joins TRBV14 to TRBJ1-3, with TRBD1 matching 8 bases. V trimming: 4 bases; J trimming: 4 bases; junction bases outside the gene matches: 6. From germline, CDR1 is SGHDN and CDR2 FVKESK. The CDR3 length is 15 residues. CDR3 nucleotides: TGTGCCAGCAGCCCGGCAGGGGGCCCGGGAAACACCATATATTTT. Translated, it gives CASSPAGGPGNTIYF. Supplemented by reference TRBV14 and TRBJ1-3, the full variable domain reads EAGVTQFPSHSVIEKGQTVTLRCDPISGHDNLYWYRRVMGKEIKFLLHFVKESKQDESGMPNNRFLAERTGGTYSTLKVQPAELEDSGVYFCASSPAGGPGNTIYFGEGSWLTVV.

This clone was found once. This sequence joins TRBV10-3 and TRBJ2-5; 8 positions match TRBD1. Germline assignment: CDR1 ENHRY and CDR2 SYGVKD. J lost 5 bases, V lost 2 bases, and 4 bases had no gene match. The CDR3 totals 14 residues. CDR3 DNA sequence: TGTGCCATCAGTGAGGACAGGGGAGGCGAGACCCAGTACTTC. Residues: CAISEDRGGETQYF.

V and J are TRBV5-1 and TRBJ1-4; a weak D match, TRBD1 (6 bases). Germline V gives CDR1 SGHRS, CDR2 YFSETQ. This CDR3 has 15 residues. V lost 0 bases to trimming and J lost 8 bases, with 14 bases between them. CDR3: CASSLAPGVGEKLFF. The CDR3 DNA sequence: TGCGCCAGCAGCTTGGCCCCAGGGGTGGGGGAAAAACTGTTTTTT.

The CDR3 is CATSGTGQTDYGYTF. As DNA, the CDR3 is TGTGCCACCAGTGGCACGGGACAGACGGACTATGGCTACACCTTC. The chain is built from TRBV24-1 and TRBJ1-2; 7 bases are a match to TRBD1. This CDR3 region has 15 residues. The germline V gene has CDR1 KGHDR and CDR2 SFDVKD. V shed 5 bases, J shed 3 bases, and the junction held 8 bases outside the gene matches.

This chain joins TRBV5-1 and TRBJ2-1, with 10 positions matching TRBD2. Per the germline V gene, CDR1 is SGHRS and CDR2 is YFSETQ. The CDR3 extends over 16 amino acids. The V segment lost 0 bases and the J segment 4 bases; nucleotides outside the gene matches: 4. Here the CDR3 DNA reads TGCGCCAGCAGCTTGGTGACTAGCGGGCTTTACAATGAGCAGTTCTTC. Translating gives CASSLVTSGLYNEQFF.

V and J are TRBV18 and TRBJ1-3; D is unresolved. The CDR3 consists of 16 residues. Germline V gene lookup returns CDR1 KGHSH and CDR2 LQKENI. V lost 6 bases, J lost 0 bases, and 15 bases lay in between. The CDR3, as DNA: TGTGCCAGCTCCCCCCTCCCGGGTCTCTCTGGAAACACCATATATTTT. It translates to CASSPLPGLSGNTIYF.

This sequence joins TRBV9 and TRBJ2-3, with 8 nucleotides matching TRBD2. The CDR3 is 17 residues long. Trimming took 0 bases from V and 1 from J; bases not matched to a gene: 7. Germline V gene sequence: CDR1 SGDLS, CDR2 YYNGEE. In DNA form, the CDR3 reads TGTGCCAGCAGCGTAGCCGGAGCGGGAGTAGGCACAGATACGCAGTATTTT. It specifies CASSVAGAGVGTDTQYF. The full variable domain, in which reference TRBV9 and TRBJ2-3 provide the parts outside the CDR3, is DSGVTQTPKHLITATGQRVTLRCSPRSGDLSVYWYQQSLDQGLQFLIQYYNGEERAKGNILERFSAQQFPDLHSELNLSSLELGDSALYFCASSVAGAGVGTDTQYFGPGTRLTVL.